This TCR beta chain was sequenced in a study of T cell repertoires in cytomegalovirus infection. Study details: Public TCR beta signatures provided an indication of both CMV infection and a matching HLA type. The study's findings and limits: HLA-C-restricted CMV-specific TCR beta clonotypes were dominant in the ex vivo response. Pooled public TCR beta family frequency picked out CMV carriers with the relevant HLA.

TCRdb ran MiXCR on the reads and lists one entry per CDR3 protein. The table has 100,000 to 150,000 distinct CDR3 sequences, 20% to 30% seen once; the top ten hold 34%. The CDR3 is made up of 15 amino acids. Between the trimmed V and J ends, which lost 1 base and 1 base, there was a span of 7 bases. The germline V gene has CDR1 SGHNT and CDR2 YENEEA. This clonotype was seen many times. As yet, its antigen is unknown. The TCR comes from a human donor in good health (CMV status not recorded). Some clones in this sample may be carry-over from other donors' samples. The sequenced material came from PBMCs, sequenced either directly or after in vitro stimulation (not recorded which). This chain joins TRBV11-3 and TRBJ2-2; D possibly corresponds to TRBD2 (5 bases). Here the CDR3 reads CASSLGGGNTGELFF. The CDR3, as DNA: TGTGCCAGCAGCTTAGGAGGAGGGAACACCGGGGAGCTGTTTTTT. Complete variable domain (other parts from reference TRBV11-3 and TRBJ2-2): EAGVVQSPRYKIIEKKQPVAFWCNPISGHNTLYWYLQNLGQGPELLIRYENEEAVDDSQLPKDRFSAERLKGVDSTLKIQPAELGDSAVYLCASSLGGGNTGELFFGEGSRLTVL.